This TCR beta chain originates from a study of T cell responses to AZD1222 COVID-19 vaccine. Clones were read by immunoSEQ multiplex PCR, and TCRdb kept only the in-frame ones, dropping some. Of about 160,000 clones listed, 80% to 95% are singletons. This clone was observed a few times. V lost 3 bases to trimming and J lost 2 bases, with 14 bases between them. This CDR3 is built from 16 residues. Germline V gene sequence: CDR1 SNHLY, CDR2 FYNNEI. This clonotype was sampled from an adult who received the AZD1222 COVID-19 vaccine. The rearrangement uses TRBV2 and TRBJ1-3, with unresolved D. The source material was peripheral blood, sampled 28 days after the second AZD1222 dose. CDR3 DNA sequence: TGTGCCAGCAGTGAGGAGGGAGGAATGCCTGGAAACACCATATATTTT. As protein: CASSEEGGMPGNTIYF.